This T cell receptor (beta chain) was sequenced in a study of cytomegalovirus exposure and HLA in healthy donors. The V and J ends lost 1 base and 12 bases respectively, with 13 bases between them. Germline values: CDR1 SEHNR, CDR2 FQNEAQ (reference sequence). The CDR3 is 13 amino acids. This clone occurred once. What it recognizes is unknown. Study-level results: Earlier findings revealed that most TCR beta V segments proved productive either about 87% or about 30% of the time.

The study ran its PCR with 60 Vbeta and 13 Jbeta primers. Profiled with immunoSEQ multiplex PCR; TCRdb holds only in-frame clones, not every one. This table has about 180,000 clones, approximately 80% appearing once. The sequencing input was PBMCs. This rearrangement joins TRBV7-9 to TRBJ2-4, with a weak D call TRBD1 (6 bases). The receptor was isolated from a woman between 50 and 59 years old in good health and CMV-seronegative. This CDR3 is CASSLESRGAQYF. The CDR3 DNA sequence: TGTGCCAGCAGCTTAGAGTCCAGGGGAGCTCAGTACTTC. Using reference TRBV7-9 and TRBJ2-4 for the parts outside the CDR3, the full variable domain is DTGVSQNPRHKITKRGQNVTFRCDPISEHNRLYWYRQTLGQGPEFLTYFQNEAQLEKSRLLSDRFSAERPKGSFSTLEIQRTEQGDSAMYLCASSLESRGAQYFGAGTRLSVL.